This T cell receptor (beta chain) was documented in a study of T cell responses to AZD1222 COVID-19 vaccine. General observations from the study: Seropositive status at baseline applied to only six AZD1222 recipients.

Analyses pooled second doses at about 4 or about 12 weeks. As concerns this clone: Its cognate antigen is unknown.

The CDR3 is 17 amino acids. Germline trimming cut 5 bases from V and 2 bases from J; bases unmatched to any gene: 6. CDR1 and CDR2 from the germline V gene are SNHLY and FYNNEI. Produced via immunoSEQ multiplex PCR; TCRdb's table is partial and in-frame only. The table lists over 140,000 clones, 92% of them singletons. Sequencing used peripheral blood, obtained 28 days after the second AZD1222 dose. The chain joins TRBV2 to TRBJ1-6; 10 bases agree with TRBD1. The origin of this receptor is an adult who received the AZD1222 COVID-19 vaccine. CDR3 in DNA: TGTGCCAGCAGTAAAGACAGGGGGCTGACCTATAATTCACCCCTCCACTTT. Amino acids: CASSKDRGLTYNSPLHF.